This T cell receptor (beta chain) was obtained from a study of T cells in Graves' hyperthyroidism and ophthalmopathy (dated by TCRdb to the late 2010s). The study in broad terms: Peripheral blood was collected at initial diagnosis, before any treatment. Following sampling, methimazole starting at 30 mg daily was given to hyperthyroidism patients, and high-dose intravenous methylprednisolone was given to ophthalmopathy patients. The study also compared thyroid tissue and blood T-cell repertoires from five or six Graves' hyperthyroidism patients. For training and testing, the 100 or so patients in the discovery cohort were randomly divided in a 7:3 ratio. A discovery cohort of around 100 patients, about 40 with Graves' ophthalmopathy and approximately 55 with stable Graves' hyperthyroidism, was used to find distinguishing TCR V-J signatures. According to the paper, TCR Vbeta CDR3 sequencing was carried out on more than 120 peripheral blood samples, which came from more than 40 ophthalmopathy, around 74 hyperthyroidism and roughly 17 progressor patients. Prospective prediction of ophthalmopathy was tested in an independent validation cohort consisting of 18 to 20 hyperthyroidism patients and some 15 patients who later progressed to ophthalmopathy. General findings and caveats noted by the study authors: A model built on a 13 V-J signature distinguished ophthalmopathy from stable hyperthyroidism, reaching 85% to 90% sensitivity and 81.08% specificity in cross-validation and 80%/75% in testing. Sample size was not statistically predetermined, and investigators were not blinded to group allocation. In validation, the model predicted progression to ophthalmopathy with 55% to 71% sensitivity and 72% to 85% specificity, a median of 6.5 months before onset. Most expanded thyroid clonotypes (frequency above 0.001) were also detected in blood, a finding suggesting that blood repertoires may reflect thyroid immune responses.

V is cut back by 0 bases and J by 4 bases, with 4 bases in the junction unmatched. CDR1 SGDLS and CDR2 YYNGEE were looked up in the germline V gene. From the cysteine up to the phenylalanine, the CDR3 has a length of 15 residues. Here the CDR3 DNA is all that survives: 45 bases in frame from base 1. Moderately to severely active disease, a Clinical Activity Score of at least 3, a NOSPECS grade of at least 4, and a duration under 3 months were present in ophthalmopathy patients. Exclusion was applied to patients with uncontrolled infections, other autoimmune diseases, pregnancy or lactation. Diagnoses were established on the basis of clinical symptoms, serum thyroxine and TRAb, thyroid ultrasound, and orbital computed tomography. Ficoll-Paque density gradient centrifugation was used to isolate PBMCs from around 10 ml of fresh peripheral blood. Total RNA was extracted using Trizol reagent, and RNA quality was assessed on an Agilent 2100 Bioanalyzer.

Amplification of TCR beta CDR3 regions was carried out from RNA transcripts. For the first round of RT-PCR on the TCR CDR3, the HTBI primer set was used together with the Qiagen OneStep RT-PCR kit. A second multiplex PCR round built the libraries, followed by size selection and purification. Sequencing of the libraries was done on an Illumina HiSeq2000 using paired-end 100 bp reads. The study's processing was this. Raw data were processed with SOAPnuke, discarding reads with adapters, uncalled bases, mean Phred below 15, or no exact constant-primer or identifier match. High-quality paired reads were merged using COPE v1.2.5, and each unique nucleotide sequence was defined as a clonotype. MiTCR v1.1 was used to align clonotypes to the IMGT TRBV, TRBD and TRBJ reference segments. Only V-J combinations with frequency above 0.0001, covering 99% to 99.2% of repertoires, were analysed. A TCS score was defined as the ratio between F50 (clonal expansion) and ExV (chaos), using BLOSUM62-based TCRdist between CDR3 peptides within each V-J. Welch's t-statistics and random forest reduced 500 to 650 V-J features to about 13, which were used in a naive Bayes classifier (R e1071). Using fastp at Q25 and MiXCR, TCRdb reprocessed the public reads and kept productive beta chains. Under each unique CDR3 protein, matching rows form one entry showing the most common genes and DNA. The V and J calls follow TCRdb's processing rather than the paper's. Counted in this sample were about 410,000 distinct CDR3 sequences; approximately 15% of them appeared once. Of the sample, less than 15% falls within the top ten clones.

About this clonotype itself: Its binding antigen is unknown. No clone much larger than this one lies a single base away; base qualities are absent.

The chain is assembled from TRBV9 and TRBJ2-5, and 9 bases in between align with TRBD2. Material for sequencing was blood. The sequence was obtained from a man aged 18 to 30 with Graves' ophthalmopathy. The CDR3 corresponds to CASSVGGGAGETQYF. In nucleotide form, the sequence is TGTGCCAGCAGCGTAGGCGGGGGGGCCGGAGAGACCCAGTACTTC.